A single sample is the source of the 8 T cell receptor beta chains below, sequenced in a study of CD8+ T cells in alopecia areata. Reverse transcription of extracted RNA yielded cDNA, which provided the sequencing template. Libraries were prepared by immunoSEQ multiplex PCR; TCRdb keeps only in-frame clonotypes and omits some of them. The sample holds some 170,000 clones, 59% seen once. Sequencing used CD4+ T cells sorted from blood, obtained at week 0. Source of these receptors: a human donor with alopecia areata.

The genes are TRBV9 and TRBJ1-4, with D possibly being TRBD1 (5 bases). CDR3 length: 16 residues. Trimming left V 4 bases short and J 3 bases short, with 16 bases between. Germline V CDR1 and CDR2: SGDLS, YYNGEE. The CDR3 DNA reads as TGTGCCAGCAGCCCCCACACGGGGGGATCTAATGAAAAACTGTTTTTT. Translation: CASSPHTGGSNEKLFF.

The chain couples TRBV11-3 to TRBJ2-5; no clear D. The CDR3 contains 14 residues. The germline gives CDR1 SGHNT, CDR2 YENEEA. The V end was cut by 2 bases, the J end by 4 bases, with 11 bases between. Here the CDR3 DNA reads TGTGCCAGCAGCTTAAGTGGGTCGGGAGAGACCCAGTACTTC. This encodes CASSLSGSGETQYF.

This clone was seen a handful of times. The chain couples TRBV4-1 to TRBJ1-5; D is possibly TRBD1 (6 bases). Trimming cost V 0 bases and J 6 bases, with 15 bases left between them. This CDR3 comprises 16 residues. The germline gives CDR1 MGHRA, CDR2 YSYEKL. CDR3 amino acids: CASSQDQNRAPQPQHF. For the CDR3, the DNA is TGCGCCAGCAGCCAAGATCAGAACAGGGCACCTCAGCCCCAGCATTTT.

The chain uses TRBV25-1 and TRBJ2-7; D might be TRBD1 (5 bases). The germline V gene encodes CDR1 MGHDK and CDR2 SYGVNS. This CDR3 contains 14 residues. V gave up 3 bases and J gave up 5 bases, with 14 bases separating them. The CDR3 loop is CASSDVGRANEQYF. The CDR3 nucleotides read TGTGCCAGCAGTGATGTGGGCAGGGCCAACGAGCAGTACTTC.

The chain recombines TRBV19 with TRBJ2-1; a weak D match, TRBD1 (6 bases). This CDR3 contains 15 residues. Germline lookup yields CDR1 LNHDA and CDR2 SQIVND (reference sequence). The V end lost 4 bases, the J end lost 5 bases, and 15 bases lay between the germline ends. CDR3 loop: CASSTPGVHNNEQFF. The CDR3 DNA sequence: TGTGCCAGTAGTACACCAGGGGTACATAACAATGAGCAGTTCTTC.

The chain employs TRBV2 and TRBJ2-7; maybe TRBD2 (5 bases). Germline V lookup: CDR1 SNHLY, CDR2 FYNNEI. The CDR3 length is 12 residues. V gave up 3 bases and J gave up 8 bases, with 11 bases separating them. The CDR3 bases are TGTGCCAGCAGTGAGAGCACCGGGAAGCAGTACTTC. Translating gives CASSESTGKQYF.

This rearrangement joins TRBV29-1 to TRBJ1-1; 8 bases match TRBD1. CDR1 and CDR2 from the germline V gene are SQVTM and ANQGSEA. The CDR3 is 13 residues long. With 7 bases clipped from V and 2 bases from J, the junction kept 6 bases outside the gene matches. The CDR3 sequence is CSGGQALNTEAFF. The CDR3 nucleotides are TGCAGCGGGGGACAGGCCCTTAACACTGAAGCTTTCTTT.

The J gene is TRBJ2-7, the V gene TRBV6-1; D perhaps matches TRBD2 (5 bases). The length of the CDR3 is 16 residues. With 2 bases removed from V and 0 bases from J, the gap between germline ends came to 14 bases. Germline-derived CDR1 and CDR2 are MNHNS and SASEGT. The CDR3 region is CASSEFTLGNSYEQYF. Here the CDR3 DNA reads TGTGCCAGCAGTGAATTTACACTAGGGAACTCCTACGAGCAGTACTTC.